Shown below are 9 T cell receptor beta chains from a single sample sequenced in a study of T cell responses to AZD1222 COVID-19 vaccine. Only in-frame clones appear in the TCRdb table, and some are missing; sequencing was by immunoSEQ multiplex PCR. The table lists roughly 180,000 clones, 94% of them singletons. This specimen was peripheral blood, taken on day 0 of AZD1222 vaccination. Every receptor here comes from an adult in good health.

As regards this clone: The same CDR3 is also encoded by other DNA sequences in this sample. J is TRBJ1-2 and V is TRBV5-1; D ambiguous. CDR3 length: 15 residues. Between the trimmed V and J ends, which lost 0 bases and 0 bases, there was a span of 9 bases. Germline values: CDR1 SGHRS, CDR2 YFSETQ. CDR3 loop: CASSLATGANYGYTF. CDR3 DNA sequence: TGCGCCAGCAGCTTGGCTACCGGCGCTAACTATGGCTACACCTTC.

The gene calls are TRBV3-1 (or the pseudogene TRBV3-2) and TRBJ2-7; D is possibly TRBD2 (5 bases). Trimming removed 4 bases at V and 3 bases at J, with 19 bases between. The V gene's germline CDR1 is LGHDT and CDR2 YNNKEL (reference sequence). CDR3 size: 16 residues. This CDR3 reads CASSLSSGIKGYEQYF. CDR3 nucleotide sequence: TGTGCCAGCAGCCTCTCCAGCGGAATAAAGGGCTACGAGCAGTACTTC.

Written as DNA, the CDR3 is TGTGCCAGCAGTTTCGGTGTGGCAGGGCGCTATGGCTACACCTTC. Its translation is CASSFGVAGRYGYTF. The genes are TRBV27 and TRBJ1-2; tentative D call: TRBD1 (5 bases). The CDR3 totals 15 residues. Per the germline V gene, CDR1 is MNHEY and CDR2 is SMNVEV (reference sequence). V was shortened by 3 bases and J by 4 bases, with 15 bases between the two germline ends.

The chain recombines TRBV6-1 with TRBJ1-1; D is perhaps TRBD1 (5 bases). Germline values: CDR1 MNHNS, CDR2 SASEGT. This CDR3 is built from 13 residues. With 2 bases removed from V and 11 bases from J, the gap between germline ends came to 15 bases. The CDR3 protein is CASSELVPQVAFF. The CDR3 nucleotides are TGTGCCAGCAGTGAATTAGTCCCACAGGTGGCTTTCTTT.

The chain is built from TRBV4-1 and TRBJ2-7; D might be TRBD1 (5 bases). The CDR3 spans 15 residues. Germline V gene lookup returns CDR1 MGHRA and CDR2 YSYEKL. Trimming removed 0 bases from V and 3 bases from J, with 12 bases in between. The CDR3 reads CASSQDAGRNYEQYF. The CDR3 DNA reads TGCGCCAGCAGCCAAGATGCAGGGCGGAACTACGAGCAGTACTTC.

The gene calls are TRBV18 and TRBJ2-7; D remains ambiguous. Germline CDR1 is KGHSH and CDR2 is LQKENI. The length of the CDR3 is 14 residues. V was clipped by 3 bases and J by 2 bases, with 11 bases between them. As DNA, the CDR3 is TGTGCCAGCTCACCGCGGACGGAGACCTACGAGCAGTACTTC. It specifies CASSPRTETYEQYF.

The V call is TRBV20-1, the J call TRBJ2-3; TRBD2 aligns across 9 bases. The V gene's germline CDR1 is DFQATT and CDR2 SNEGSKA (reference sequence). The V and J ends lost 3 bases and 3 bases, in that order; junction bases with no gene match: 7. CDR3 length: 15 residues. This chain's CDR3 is CSASGSLAGTDTQYF. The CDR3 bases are TGCAGTGCTAGTGGCTCGCTAGCGGGAACAGATACGCAGTATTTT.

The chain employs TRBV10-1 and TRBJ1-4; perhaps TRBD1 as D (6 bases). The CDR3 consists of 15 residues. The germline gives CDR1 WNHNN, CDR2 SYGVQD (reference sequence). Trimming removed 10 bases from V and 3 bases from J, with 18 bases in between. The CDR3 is CATYRDPAPNEKLFF. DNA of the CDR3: TGCGCCACCTACAGGGACCCAGCTCCTAATGAAAAACTGTTTTTT.

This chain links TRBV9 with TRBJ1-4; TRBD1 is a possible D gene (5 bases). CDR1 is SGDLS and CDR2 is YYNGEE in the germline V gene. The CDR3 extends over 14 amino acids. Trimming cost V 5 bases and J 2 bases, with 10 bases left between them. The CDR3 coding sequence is TGTGCCAGCAGTGCTGGGGCGACTAATGAAAAACTGTTTTTT. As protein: CASSAGATNEKLFF. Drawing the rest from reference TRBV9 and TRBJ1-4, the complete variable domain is DSGVTQTPKHLITATGQRVTLRCSPRSGDLSVYWYQQSLDQGLQFLIQYYNGEERAKGNILERFSAQQFPDLHSELNLSSLELGDSALYFCASSAGATNEKLFFGSGTQLSVL.